The 27 T cell receptor beta chains below were found in one sample sequenced in a study of blood T cell repertoires in COVID-19. Clones were sequenced by immunoSEQ multiplex PCR, and TCRdb holds only the in-frame ones, with some missing. Here the sample spans 99,000 or so clones, around 76% being singletons. Sequencing used peripheral blood. Source of these receptors: a woman in her 70s with acute or convalescent COVID-19.

The gene calls are TRBV5-5 and TRBJ2-5, with TRBD2 as a possible D gene (6 bases). The CDR3 has 15 residues. Germline V gene data show CDR1 as SGHKS and CDR2 as YYEKEE (reference sequence). Trimming took off 3 bases at V and 1 base at J, with 13 bases between the two ends. In DNA, the CDR3 is TGTGCCAGCAGCTCGGGCCCGGGACTCCAAGAGACCCAGTACTTC. It is translated as CASSSGPGLQETQYF.

V is TRBV5-5 and J is TRBJ1-4, with a possible D match to TRBD1 (5 bases). V lost 1 base, J lost 8 bases, and 9 bases lay in between. The CDR3 contains 13 residues. Germline CDR1 SGHKS, CDR2 YYEKEE (reference sequence). CDR3 amino acids: CASSLKGAEKLFF. In DNA form, the CDR3 reads TGTGCCAGCAGCTTGAAAGGGGCCGAAAAACTGTTTTTT.

The chain is built from TRBV19 and TRBJ2-2; D is possibly TRBD1 (6 bases). CDR1 is LNHDA and CDR2 is SQIVND in the germline V gene (reference sequence). CDR3 length: 14 amino acids. V lost 6 bases and J 7 bases, leaving 15 bases between the germline ends. The CDR3, as DNA: TGTGCCAGTAGCCTAACTACAGGGTTCGGGGAGCTGTTTTTT. Translation: CASSLTTGFGELFF.

The genes are TRBV7-8 and TRBJ1-2; D call uncertain. The CDR3 is 16 residues long. In germline, CDR1 is SGHVS, CDR2 FQNEAQ. Between the trimmed V and J ends, which lost 1 base and 0 bases, there was a span of 12 bases. CDR3 DNA: TGTGCCAGCAGCTTAGGAATAACCGGAGCTAACTATGGCTACACCTTC. It translates to CASSLGITGANYGYTF.

CDR3: CASSLSTTGWAEAFF. Written as DNA, the CDR3 is TGTGCCAGCAGCCTATCGACTACAGGGTGGGCTGAAGCTTTCTTT. The chain employs TRBV13 and TRBJ1-1; D possibly corresponds to TRBD1 (6 bases). Per germline, CDR1 PRHDT and CDR2 FYEKMQ (reference sequence). The CDR3 consists of 15 residues. Trimming shortened V by 5 bases and J by 6 bases, and 19 bases separated the two germline ends.

V usage is TRBV6-4 and J usage is TRBJ2-7; no clear D. The CDR3 contains 13 residues. V lost 4 bases and J 3 bases, leaving 10 bases between the germline ends. Germline CDR1 reads MRHNA; CDR2 reads SNTAGT. The CDR3 sequence is CASSVEEGYEQYF. The CDR3 DNA sequence: TGTGCCAGCAGTGTTGAGGAAGGCTACGAGCAGTACTTC.

This chain uses TRBV27 with TRBJ2-7, with a possible D match to TRBD1 (6 bases). The CDR3 sequence is 16 residues long. The germline V gene has CDR1 MNHEY and CDR2 SMNVEV (reference sequence). Trimming removed 5 bases from V and 3 bases from J, with 20 bases in between. The CDR3 sequence is CASSPDRDTLYYEQYF. CDR3 coding DNA: TGTGCCAGCAGTCCCGACCGGGACACCCTCTACTACGAGCAGTACTTC.

This clone was seen just once. V and J are TRBV7-4 and TRBJ1-6; D unclear. Trimming took off 6 bases at V and 5 bases at J, with 32 bases between the two ends. CDR3 length: 21 residues. Germline-derived CDR1 and CDR2 are SGHVT and SQSDAQ. The CDR3 sequence: CASRPVVASWAVILNNSPLHF. The CDR3 DNA follows: TGTGCCAGCAGGCCGGTTGTCGCATCATGGGCCGTGATCTTGAATAATTCACCCCTCCACTTT.

CDR3 DNA sequence: TGTGCCAGCAGACAGACAGGGCAGGGTGGCTACACCTTC. Its protein product is CASRQTGQGGYTF. The V and J genes are TRBV27 and TRBJ1-2; 7 bases line up with TRBD1. Germline V gene data show CDR1 as MNHEY and CDR2 as SMNVEV (reference sequence). V trimming: 6 bases; J trimming: 7 bases; junction bases outside the gene matches: 8. The CDR3 spans 13 residues.

The chain carries TRBV5-5 and TRBJ2-5; 7 bases are shared with TRBD2. Germline V lookup: CDR1 SGHKS, CDR2 YYEKEE (reference sequence). CDR3 length equals 14 residues. The V segment lost 0 bases and the J segment 7 bases; nucleotides outside the gene matches: 6. The CDR3 here is CASSLVLGGGTQYF. CDR3 DNA: TGTGCCAGCAGCTTGGTCCTGGGCGGGGGGACCCAGTACTTC. The variable domain in full, with the rest retrieved from reference TRBV5-5 and TRBJ2-5, is DAGVTQSPTHLIKTRGQQVTLRCSPISGHKSVSWYQQVLGQGPQFIFQYYEKEERGRGNFPDRFSARQFPNYSSELNVNALLLGDSALYLCASSLVLGGGTQYFGPGTRLLVL.

This clone came up a few times. This sequence joins TRBV27 and TRBJ2-2, with TRBD2 identical over 13 bases. The V and J ends lost 5 bases and 8 bases, in that order; junction bases with no gene match: 11. CDR1 and CDR2 (germline): MNHEY, SMNVEV (reference sequence). The CDR3 is 17 residues long. CDR3 in amino acids: CASSRQTSGGAFGELFF. CDR3 sequence (DNA): TGTGCCAGCAGTCGCCAAACTAGCGGGGGGGCCTTTGGGGAGCTGTTTTTT.

The V gene is TRBV5-1, the J gene TRBJ2-5; D might be TRBD2 (6 bases). CDR1 is SGHRS and CDR2 is YFSETQ in the germline V gene. With 4 bases removed from V and 1 base from J, the gap between germline ends came to 11 bases. The CDR3 has 14 residues. The chain's CDR3 is CASSAGGTQETQYF. The CDR3 region has the DNA TGCGCCAGCAGCGCCGGAGGGACCCAAGAGACCCAGTACTTC.

DNA for the CDR3: TGTGCCAGCAGTGAAGATAGCAGGGTCTCTGGAAACACCATATATTTT. As protein: CASSEDSRVSGNTIYF. The V and J genes are TRBV2 and TRBJ1-3, with D maybe TRBD1 (5 bases). The CDR3 contains 16 residues. Germline-derived CDR1 and CDR2 are SNHLY and FYNNEI. Trimming cost V 1 base and J 0 bases, with 10 bases left between them.

The chain employs TRBV28 and TRBJ2-7; TRBD1 aligns across 7 bases. The V gene's germline CDR1 is MDHEN and CDR2 SYDVKM. The ends lost 6 bases at V and 0 bases at J; junction bases unmatched: 8. This CDR3 has 15 residues. The chain's CDR3 is CASSGVRGISYEQYF. The CDR3, as DNA: TGTGCCAGCAGCGGGGTCAGGGGGATCTCCTACGAGCAGTACTTC.

Concerning this clone itself: The same CDR3 also results from other DNA sequences found in this sample. The chain links TRBV10-3 to TRBJ1-2; 11 nucleotides align to TRBD1. Germline CDR1 is ENHRY and CDR2 is SYGVKD. V trimming: 2 bases; J trimming: 4 bases; junction bases outside the gene matches: 0. The CDR3 length is 14 residues. Here the CDR3 reads CAISEGTGGYGYTF. CDR3 in DNA: TGTGCCATCAGTGAGGGGACAGGGGGCTATGGCTACACCTTC.

This rearrangement joins TRBV7-2 to TRBJ2-1; the D is unclear. The ends were cut back, 2 bases at V and 7 bases at J, with 6 bases in the middle. CDR1 SGHTA and CDR2 FQGNSA come from the germline V gene. CDR3 size: 12 residues. CDR3 bases: TGTGCCAGCAGCTTAAACCGGAATGAGCAGTTCTTC. This codes for CASSLNRNEQFF.

This chain connects TRBV5-1 to TRBJ2-7; D not certain. Trimming shortened V by 0 bases and J by 4 bases, and 14 bases separated the two germline ends. There are 15 residues in the CDR3. Germline V gives CDR1 SGHRS, CDR2 YFSETQ. The CDR3 spells CASSLAPGNSYEQYF. DNA for the CDR3: TGCGCCAGCAGCTTGGCGCCAGGTAATAGTTACGAGCAGTACTTC.

V usage is TRBV19 and J usage is TRBJ1-4; D is perhaps TRBD1 (5 bases). Germline assignment: CDR1 LNHDA and CDR2 SQIVND (reference sequence). Trimming left V 9 bases short and J 5 bases short, with 19 bases between. The CDR3 contains 15 residues. The CDR3 sequence is CASSRVSAPNEKLFF. In DNA, the CDR3 is TGTGCCAGCAGCAGGGTGTCAGCCCCAAATGAAAAACTGTTTTTT. The full variable domain, with the rest looked up from reference TRBV19 and TRBJ1-4, is DGGITQSPKYLFRKEGQNVTLSCEQNLNHDAMYWYRQDPGQGLRLIYYSQIVNDFQKGDIAEGYSVSREKKESFPLTVTSAQKNPTAFYLCASSRVSAPNEKLFFGSGTQLSVL.

V is TRBV18 and J is TRBJ1-2; D perhaps matches TRBD1 (5 bases). From germline, CDR1 is KGHSH and CDR2 LQKENI. V was trimmed by 3 bases and J by 2 bases, leaving 7 bases between them. This CDR3 contains 13 residues. The CDR3 protein is CASSPDRNYGYTF. The DNA of the CDR3 is TGTGCCAGCTCACCTGACAGAAACTATGGCTACACCTTC.

Here the CDR3 DNA reads TGTGCCAGCAGCCCGATATCGGACAGGGGTAGGGGCTACACCTTC. Translating it yields CASSPISDRGRGYTF. The chain recombines TRBV9 with TRBJ1-2; 9 bases align to TRBD1. The CDR3 spans 15 residues. The J segment lost 8 bases and the V segment lost 4 bases, leaving 12 bases of the junction unmatched. Germline values: CDR1 SGDLS, CDR2 YYNGEE.

This chain uses TRBV27 with TRBJ2-4; TRBD1 agrees at 7 bases. Unmatched junction bases numbered 13, after V lost 5 bases and J lost 6 bases. There are 16 residues in the CDR3. The germline gives CDR1 MNHEY, CDR2 SMNVEV (reference sequence). CDR3: CASSELTGRAGNIQYF. For the CDR3, the DNA is TGTGCCAGCAGTGAGTTGACAGGGCGAGCTGGAAACATTCAGTACTTC.

V and J are TRBV29-1 and TRBJ2-3, with no clear D. The CDR3 is 12 amino acids. From germline, CDR1 is SQVTM and CDR2 ANQGSEA. The germline V and J ends were trimmed by 5 bases and 2 bases, with 8 bases remaining between them. The CDR3 sequence: CSVTLHTDTQYF. CDR3 sequence (DNA): TGCAGCGTTACGTTACACACAGATACGCAGTATTTT.

This clone was seen only a few times. The rearrangement links TRBV25-1 to TRBJ1-1, with a tentative D call TRBD1 (5 bases). Germline-derived CDR1 and CDR2 are MGHDK and SYGVNS. The V and J ends lost 3 bases and 3 bases respectively, with 14 bases between them. The CDR3 spans 15 residues. DNA of the CDR3: TGTGCCAGCAGTGATGACCGGGGGGGGGACACTGAAGCTTTCTTT. Residues: CASSDDRGGDTEAFF.

The chain combines TRBV6-1 with TRBJ1-6, with D possibly matching TRBD1 (6 bases). V was shortened by 4 bases and J by 8 bases, with 18 bases between the two germline ends. CDR3 length equals 16 residues. Germline V gene data show CDR1 as MNHNS and CDR2 as SASEGT. The CDR3 DNA reads as TGTGCCAGCAGTGTCTCCCTCGGGACACAGTATTCACCCCTCCACTTT. It is translated as CASSVSLGTQYSPLHF.

This rearrangement joins TRBV4-3 to TRBJ1-2; no reliable D call. The CDR3 sequence is 15 residues long. Germline V gene lookup returns CDR1 LGHNA and CDR2 YSLEER. V was trimmed by 0 bases and J by 7 bases, leaving 15 bases between them. CDR3 in DNA: TGCGCCAGCAGCCAAGATCCCAGGTCGGGGTCTGGCTACACCTTC. The encoded protein is CASSQDPRSGSGYTF.

This clone was counted a single time. V and J are TRBV7-9 and TRBJ2-5, with TRBD2 identical over 7 bases. The CDR3 has 12 amino acids. The germline CDR1 and CDR2 sequences are SEHNR and FQNEAQ (reference sequence). V was pared by 3 bases and J by 11 bases, with 6 bases of the junction left unmatched. CDR3: CASSFPGTMQYF. The DNA for the CDR3 is TGTGCCAGCAGCTTCCCCGGGACTATGCAGTACTTC.

This chain uses TRBV20-1 with TRBJ2-3; possibly TRBD1 for D (5 bases). The CDR3 spans 10 residues. CDR1 DFQATT and CDR2 SNEGSKA come from the germline V gene (reference sequence). The V end was cut by 3 bases, the J end by 14 bases, with 12 bases between. Here the CDR3 reads CSASRVSGYF. The DNA of the CDR3 is TGCAGTGCTAGCAGGGTTAGTGGGTATTTT.